These 14 T cell receptor beta chains were all obtained from the same sample, sequenced in a study of cytomegalovirus exposure and HLA in healthy donors. Primers for the PCR totalled 60 Vbeta and 13 Jbeta. Data came from immunoSEQ multiplex PCR; TCRdb stores just in-frame clones and leaves some out. The table has over 150,000 clones, 70% to 80% seen once. Sequenced material: PBMCs. The receptors shown here come from a woman between 55 and 75 years old in good health and CMV-seropositive.

This chain uses TRBV5-1 with TRBJ1-4; D gene ambiguous. The CDR3 is 14 amino acids. V was clipped by 0 bases and J by 8 bases, with 11 bases between them. Germline-derived CDR1 and CDR2 are SGHRS and YFSETQ. The CDR3 reads CASSLEQAREKLFF. DNA of the CDR3: TGCGCCAGCAGCTTGGAGCAGGCCCGGGAAAAACTGTTTTTT.

This chain joins TRBV9 and TRBJ1-3; unclear D gene. V was shortened by 2 bases and J by 0 bases, with 15 bases between the two germline ends. Germline V lookup: CDR1 SGDLS, CDR2 YYNGEE. CDR3 length: 17 residues. As DNA, the CDR3 is TGTGCCAGCAGCGTGAGTAGGACTGCGAGCTCTGGAAACACCATATATTTT. Translation: CASSVSRTASSGNTIYF.

This clone was picked up a small number of times. The rearrangement joins TRBV6-5 to TRBJ2-2, with TRBD1 matching over 7 bases. The CDR3 length is 16 residues. J lost 1 base, V lost 1 base, and 3 bases had no gene match. From germline, CDR1 is MNHEY and CDR2 SVGAGI. CDR3 sequence: CASSYLGGLNTGELFF. As DNA, the CDR3 is TGTGCCAGCAGTTACTTAGGGGGCTTGAACACCGGGGAGCTGTTTTTT.

This clone was seen more than once but under ten times. V is TRBV28 and J is TRBJ1-2, with 7 bases identical to TRBD1. The CDR3 loop spans 14 amino acids. J lost 5 bases, V lost 4 bases, and 7 bases had no gene match. Germline V CDR1 and CDR2: MDHEN, SYDVKM. The DNA of the CDR3 is TGTGCCAGCAGTTCTCTTGACAGGGCATATGGCTACACCTTC. Translation gives CASSSLDRAYGYTF.

This clone has a handful of counts. The rearrangement links TRBV4-1 to TRBJ2-4; TRBD2 aligns across 12 bases. The length of the CDR3 is 20 residues. V lost 1 base and J lost 0; bases outside the gene matches: 10. The germline V gene has CDR1 MGHRA and CDR2 YSYEKL. In DNA, the CDR3 is TGCGCCAGCAGCCAAGGTTTGACTAGCGGGAGTAGGGTAGCCAAAAACATTCAGTACTTC. As protein: CASSQGLTSGSRVAKNIQYF.

This chain connects TRBV6-1 to TRBJ2-2, with TRBD1 identical over 9 bases. V lost 0 bases and J lost 7; bases outside the gene matches: 6. The CDR3 length is 16 residues. The V gene's germline CDR1 is MNHNS and CDR2 SASEGT. The CDR3 reads CASSEALGTGHGELFF. CDR3 bases: TGTGCCAGCAGTGAAGCGCTAGGGACAGGGCACGGGGAGCTGTTTTTT.

This chain joins TRBV29-1 and TRBJ1-5; perhaps TRBD1 as D (5 bases). V was clipped by 4 bases and J by 1 base, with 8 bases between them. Germline CDR1 SQVTM, CDR2 ANQGSEA. This CDR3 is 13 amino acids long. In nucleotides, the CDR3 is TGCAGCGTTGGGGCAGGGAGCAATCAGCCCCAGCATTTT. It codes for CSVGAGSNQPQHF.

The chain employs TRBV27 and TRBJ1-4, with D perhaps TRBD1 (6 bases). The germline V gene encodes CDR1 MNHEY and CDR2 SMNVEV (reference sequence). Trimming removed 6 bases at V and 6 bases at J, with 11 bases between. This CDR3 has 13 amino acids. CDR3 in DNA: TGTGCCAGCAGGTCACAGGGTTATGAAAAACTGTTTTTT. It yields the protein CASRSQGYEKLFF.

This clone has a handful of counts. This chain connects TRBV4-3 to TRBJ2-3; TRBD2 is a possible D gene (7 bases). Germline V CDR1 and CDR2: LGHNA, YSLEER. V was cut by 0 bases and J by 9 bases, with 16 bases left in between. The CDR3 length is 15 residues. The CDR3 is CASSQEGGGLGTQYF. CDR3 sequence (DNA): TGCGCCAGCAGCCAAGAAGGGGGGGGCCTCGGGACGCAGTATTTT.

With regard to this clone: Other nucleotide sequences from this sample produce the same CDR3. The CDR3 loop reads CASSLDGRGNQPQHF. The CDR3 nucleotides read TGCGCCAGCAGCTTGGATGGCAGGGGAAATCAGCCCCAGCATTTT. J is TRBJ1-5 and V is TRBV5-1; possible D gene TRBD1, 6 bases. V was trimmed by 0 bases and J by 4 bases, leaving 11 bases between them. This CDR3 region has 15 residues. Per the germline V gene, CDR1 is SGHRS and CDR2 is YFSETQ. Full variable domain (missing parts from reference TRBV5-1 and TRBJ1-5): KAGVTQTPRYLIKTRGQQVTLSCSPISGHRSVSWYQQTPGQGLQFLFEYFSETQRNKGNFPGRFSGRQFSNSRSEMNVSTLELGDSALYLCASSLDGRGNQPQHFGDGTRLSIL.

The chain couples TRBV6-4 to TRBJ1-2; TRBD1 agrees at 7 bases. The CDR3 runs to 14 residues. Germline CDR1 MRHNA, CDR2 SNTAGT. V shed 7 bases and J 8 bases; nucleotides not matched to a gene: 13. For the CDR3, the DNA is TGTGCCAGCATTCTAGACAGGGATTATGAGGGCTACACCTTC. Translated: CASILDRDYEGYTF.

V usage is TRBV19 and J usage is TRBJ1-4; D is possibly TRBD1 (6 bases). This CDR3 spans 16 amino acids. Germline assignment: CDR1 LNHDA and CDR2 SQIVND (reference sequence). V was trimmed by 5 bases and J by 8 bases, leaving 21 bases between them. The CDR3 coding sequence is TGTGCCAGTAGTTCTCAACGGACAGATGTGAGCGAAAAACTGTTTTTT. Its translation is CASSSQRTDVSEKLFF.

V is TRBV5-1 and J is TRBJ2-6, with a tentative D call TRBD1 (7 bases). The length of the CDR3 is 16 residues. V was clipped by 4 bases and J by 0 bases, with 11 bases between them. Germline loops: CDR1 SGHRS, CDR2 YFSETQ. CDR3 in DNA: TGCGCCAGCAGCGCAGGGGGGAGCTCTGGGGCCAACGTCCTGACTTTC. This gives the protein CASSAGGSSGANVLTF. Filled out from reference TRBV5-1 and TRBJ2-6, the complete variable domain reads KAGVTQTPRYLIKTRGQQVTLSCSPISGHRSVSWYQQTPGQGLQFLFEYFSETQRNKGNFPGRFSGRQFSNSRSEMNVSTLELGDSALYLCASSAGGSSGANVLTFGAGSRLTVL.

The V and J genes are TRBV9 and TRBJ2-1; TRBD2 matches at 12 bases. Germline trimming cut 0 bases from V and 2 bases from J; bases unmatched to any gene: 9. CDR3 length equals 19 residues. Germline V gene sequence: CDR1 SGDLS, CDR2 YYNGEE. CDR3 in DNA: TGTGCCAGCAGCGTAGGAACTAGCGGGAGGAGATGGGCCTACAATGAGCAGTTCTTC. It codes for CASSVGTSGRRWAYNEQFF.